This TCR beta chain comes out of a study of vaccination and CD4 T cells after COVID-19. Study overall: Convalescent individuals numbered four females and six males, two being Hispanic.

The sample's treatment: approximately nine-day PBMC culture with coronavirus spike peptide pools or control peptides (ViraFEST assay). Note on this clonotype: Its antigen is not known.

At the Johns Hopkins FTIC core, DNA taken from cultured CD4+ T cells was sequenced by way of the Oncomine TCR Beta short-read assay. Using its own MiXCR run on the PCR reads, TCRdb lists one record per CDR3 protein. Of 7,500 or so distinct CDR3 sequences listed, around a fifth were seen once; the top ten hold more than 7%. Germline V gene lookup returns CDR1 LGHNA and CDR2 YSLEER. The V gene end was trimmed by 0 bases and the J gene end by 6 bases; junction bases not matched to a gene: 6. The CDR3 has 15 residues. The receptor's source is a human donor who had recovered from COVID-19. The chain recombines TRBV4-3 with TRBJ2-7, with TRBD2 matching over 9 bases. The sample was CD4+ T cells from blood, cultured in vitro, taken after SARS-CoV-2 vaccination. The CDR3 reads CASSQDTGLAVEQYF. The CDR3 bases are TGCGCCAGCAGCCAAGATACGGGACTAGCTGTCGAGCAGTACTTC.